The 26 T cell receptor beta chains presented below share a single source sample, sequenced in a study of metastatic and nonmetastatic thyroid tumors. Every patient underwent thyroid surgery untreated. TCRdb re-analyzed the PCR reads using MiXCR. The sample holds about 16,000 clones, around 13% seen once. The sequenced sample consisted of blood. These receptors were obtained from a female donor with papillary thyroid cancer or a benign thyroid nodule (not recorded which). Some clones in this sample may be carry-over from other donors' samples.

This clone has at least ten counts. This chain joins TRBV7-6 and TRBJ1-6; D not certain. CDR3 length equals 14 residues. CDR1 is SGHVS, CDR2 FNYEAQ, per germline. V lost 2 bases, J lost 8 bases, and 10 bases lay in between. The CDR3 loop is CASSLRQWDSPLHF. Written as DNA, the CDR3 is TGTGCCAGCAGCTTACGCCAATGGGATTCACCCCTCCACTTT. Complete variable domain (other parts from reference TRBV7-6 and TRBJ1-6): GAGVSQSPRYKVTKRGQDVALRCDPISGHVSLYWYRQALGQGPEFLTYFNYEAQQDKSGLPNDRFSAERPEGSISTLTIQRTEQRDSAMYRCASSLRQWDSPLHFGNGTRLTVT.

This clone is medium-sized. The gene calls are TRBV6-1 and TRBJ1-2; 7 nucleotides match TRBD1. This CDR3 region has 16 residues. Germline-derived CDR1 and CDR2 are MNHNS and SASEGT. The J segment lost 0 bases and the V segment lost 2 bases, leaving 6 bases of the junction unmatched. CDR3 DNA sequence: TGTGCCAGCAGTGAAAACCGGGACAGACCTAACTATGGCTACACCTTC. It is translated as CASSENRDRPNYGYTF.

The V gene is TRBV6-1, the J gene TRBJ2-7; D is perhaps TRBD1 or TRBD2 (5 bases each). The V gene's germline CDR1 is MNHNS and CDR2 SASEGT. V lost 7 bases to trimming and J lost 3 bases, with 13 bases between them. The CDR3 length is 13 residues. The DNA of the CDR3 is TGTGCCAGCATTGATGAGGGGAGCTACGAGCAGTACTTC. It specifies CASIDEGSYEQYF.

Judged by abundance, this clone is medium-sized (0.01 to 0.1%). The rearrangement joins TRBV7-6 to TRBJ1-3; 9 bases line up with TRBD1. CDR1 is SGHVS, CDR2 FNYEAQ, per germline. CDR3 size: 14 residues. Trimming at V came to 6 bases and at J to 7 bases, leaving 7 bases not matched to a gene. This chain's CDR3 is CASSSSGTGNTIYF. The DNA for the CDR3 is TGTGCCAGCAGTTCCTCCGGGACAGGGAACACCATATATTTT.

The chain couples TRBV30 to TRBJ1-6; D remains ambiguous. This CDR3 has 12 residues. V lost 3 bases, J lost 10 bases, and 10 bases lay in between. CDR1 and CDR2 from the germline V gene are GTSNPN and SVGIG (reference sequence). The CDR3, as DNA: TGTGCCTGGAGGGCCCTCGGGTCACCCCTCCACTTT. Translated: CAWRALGSPLHF.

This clone has at least ten counts. Different DNA sequences within this sample yield the same CDR3. This chain uses TRBV5-4 with TRBJ1-1; D is ambiguous. Germline V gives CDR1 SGHNT, CDR2 YYREEE (reference sequence). V was cut by 7 bases and J by 6 bases, with 16 bases left in between. CDR3 size: 13 residues. CDR3 region: CASLSGQRAEAFF. Written as DNA, the CDR3 is TGTGCCAGCCTCTCCGGGCAGAGGGCTGAAGCTTTCTTT.

This clone came up many times. Other DNA sequences within the sample encode an identical CDR3. The genes are TRBV2 and TRBJ2-1, with TRBD1 identical over 9 bases. Germline CDR1 and CDR2: SNHLY and FYNNEI. Losses at the gene ends were 5 bases for V and 0 bases for J; bases not matched to a gene: 5. The CDR3 sequence is 16 residues long. For the CDR3, the DNA is TGTGCCAGCAGTCGGACAGGGGCCAGCTCCTACAATGAGCAGTTCTTC. This codes for CASSRTGASSYNEQFF.

In its sample, this clone ranks as medium-sized. V is TRBV28 and J is TRBJ2-2; unclear D gene. The germline gives CDR1 MDHEN, CDR2 SYDVKM. The CDR3 contains 14 residues. Trimming took 0 bases from V and 5 from J, leaving 7 bases between them. The CDR3 DNA is TGTGCCAGCAGTTTATGGTCAGTGACCGGGGAGCTGTTTTTT. Translated, it gives CASSLWSVTGELFF.

This clone was observed at least ten times. The rearrangement joins TRBV30 to TRBJ1-5, with no clear D. The CDR3 covers 13 residues. Germline V gives CDR1 GTSNPN, CDR2 SVGIG (reference sequence). Trimming took 0 bases from V and 3 from J, leaving 6 bases between them. In DNA form, the CDR3 reads TGTGCCTGGAGTGTCAGGAACAATCAGCCCCAGCATTTT. Translated, it gives CAWSVRNNQPQHF.

The CDR3 loop is CASSLRIGANVLTF. The CDR3 DNA reads TGTGCCAGCAGCCTGAGAATTGGGGCCAACGTCCTGACTTTC. The rearrangement links TRBV3-1 to TRBJ2-6; no clear D gene. This CDR3 contains 14 residues. CDR1 and CDR2 from the germline V gene are LGHDT and YNNKEL (reference sequence). V was pared by 4 bases and J by 3 bases, with 7 bases between.

The V gene is TRBV4-1, the J gene TRBJ2-5; maybe TRBD1 (5 bases). Germline-derived CDR1 and CDR2 are MGHRA and YSYEKL. V gave up 3 bases and J gave up 3 bases, with 5 bases separating them. CDR3 length equals 12 residues. CDR3 sequence (DNA): TGCGCCAGCAGCCACAGGGAAGAGACCCAGTACTTC. It translates to CASSHREETQYF.

The chain carries TRBV28 and TRBJ1-1; TRBD1 agrees at 8 bases. The germline CDR1 and CDR2 sequences are MDHEN and SYDVKM. V trimming: 6 bases; J trimming: 4 bases; junction bases outside the gene matches: 4. The CDR3 spans 13 residues. CDR3 DNA sequence: TGTGCCAGCAGACGGGACAGGATCACTGAAGCTTTCTTT. This translates into CASRRDRITEAFF.

This clone qualifies as medium-sized (0.01 to 0.1%). The chain couples TRBV27 to TRBJ1-3; the D is unclear. Germline CDR1 is MNHEY and CDR2 is SMNVEV (reference sequence). The CDR3 is 11 residues long. V was cut by 6 bases and J by 1 base, with 1 base left in between. CDR3 DNA sequence: TGTGCCAGCAGGTCTGGAAACACCATATATTTT. Its protein is CASRSGNTIYF.

The J gene is TRBJ1-6, the V gene TRBV7-8; D unresolved. Germline V gene lookup returns CDR1 SGHVS and CDR2 FQNEAQ. The ends were cut back, 1 base at V and 9 bases at J, with 10 bases in the middle. The CDR3 spans 14 residues. The CDR3 sequence is CASSLDGLFSPLHF. CDR3 nucleotide sequence: TGTGCCAGCAGCTTAGACGGATTATTTTCACCCCTCCACTTT.

The chain links TRBV20-1 to TRBJ2-7, with 7 bases fitting TRBD1. Germline lookup yields CDR1 DFQATT and CDR2 SNEGSKA (reference sequence). V was pared by 4 bases and J by 9 bases, with 9 bases of the junction left unmatched. This CDR3 spans 12 amino acids. This chain's CDR3 is CSAIGPGQAQYF. The CDR3 DNA sequence: TGCAGTGCTATCGGCCCCGGACAGGCGCAGTACTTC.

In its sample, this clone is medium-sized. The J gene is TRBJ1-1, the V gene TRBV6-1; TRBD1 is a possible D gene (6 bases). The germline CDR1 and CDR2 sequences are MNHNS and SASEGT. V was clipped by 7 bases and J by 6 bases, with 12 bases between them. This CDR3 is built from 12 residues. The CDR3: CASTWGRAEAFF. The DNA of the CDR3 is TGTGCCAGCACTTGGGGGCGGGCTGAAGCTTTCTTT.

In the case of this clone: This may stem from a read error, because a much larger clone lies one nucleotide away. The chain uses TRBV3-1 and TRBJ2-7, with unresolved D. Germline CDR1 reads LGHDT; CDR2 reads YNNKEL (reference sequence). There are 13 residues in the CDR3. Deletions cut 4 bases from V and 4 bases from J, with 11 bases between. The CDR3 bases are TGTGCCAGCAGCCGATGGGGATTTTACGAGCAGTACTTC. Translating it yields CASSRWGFYEQYF.

This clone was observed at least ten times. The chain carries TRBV6-1 and TRBJ1-2; unclear D gene. This CDR3 region has 13 residues. V was trimmed by 2 bases and J by 7 bases, leaving 11 bases between them. Germline loops: CDR1 MNHNS, CDR2 SASEGT. The CDR3 loop is CASSESPGSGYTF. Here the CDR3 DNA reads TGTGCCAGCAGTGAATCTCCGGGCAGTGGCTACACCTTC.

This clone was recorded many times. In the same sample, other DNA sequences code for this CDR3. The chain carries TRBV7-2 and TRBJ1-2, with unresolved D. CDR1 and CDR2 (germline): SGHTA, FQGNSA. Deletions cut 4 bases from V and 4 bases from J, with 13 bases between. The length of the CDR3 is 14 residues. This CDR3 reads CASSYGRGPYGYTF. The CDR3 DNA follows: TGTGCCAGCAGCTACGGACGAGGGCCCTATGGCTACACCTTC.

This rearrangement joins TRBV19 to TRBJ1-5, with D perhaps TRBD1 (6 bases). The CDR3 runs to 18 residues. Trimming stripped 6 bases from V and 3 bases from J, with 24 bases between. Germline V gene data show CDR1 as LNHDA and CDR2 as SQIVND (reference sequence). Here the CDR3 DNA reads TGTGCCAGTAGGATCCCGGGACATGGCATCTATATCAATCAGCCCCAGCATTTT. Its translation is CASRIPGHGIYINQPQHF.

About this clone itself: A much larger clone lies a single base off, so this may be a read error. The sample holds other DNA sequences that translate to the same CDR3. The chain has TRBV24-1 and TRBJ2-2, with TRBD1 matching 10 bases. The CDR3 is made up of 18 amino acids. With V trimmed by 12 bases and J by 1 base, 16 bases remained unmatched. CDR1 KGHDR and CDR2 SFDVKD come from the germline V gene. For the CDR3, the DNA is TGTGCCGCAAGTGAAAGTGGGACAGGGGCGGGGAACACCGGGGAGCTGTTTTTT. This translates into CAASESGTGAGNTGELFF.

The sample holds many counts of this clone. The chain has TRBV6-5 and TRBJ2-3; TRBD2 aligns across 7 bases. The CDR3 runs 17 residues. CDR1 is MNHEY and CDR2 is SVGAGI in the germline V gene. V dropped 2 bases and J dropped 6; count of bases not matched to a gene: 14. This CDR3 is CASSYLGGRALRDTQYF. The CDR3 DNA reads TGTGCCAGCAGTTACCTTGGGGGGAGGGCCCTCAGGGATACGCAGTATTTT.

This clone was counted ten times or more. This chain connects TRBV28 to TRBJ2-7; D might be TRBD1 (5 bases). From germline, CDR1 is MDHEN and CDR2 SYDVKM. The CDR3 loop spans 11 amino acids. The ends were cut back, 10 bases at V and 3 bases at J, with 10 bases in the middle. The CDR3, as DNA: TGTGCCATCAACAGGAACTACGAGCAGTACTTC. Translation: CAINRNYEQYF.

This clone was counted ten times or more. The CDR3 reads CASSQDAGGTDTQYF. CDR3 sequence (DNA): TGCGCCAGCAGCCAAGACGCGGGGGGCACAGATACGCAGTATTTT. The V and J genes are TRBV4-3 and TRBJ2-3, with TRBD2 matching over 7 bases. After removal of 0 bases from V and 1 base from J, the junction contained 1 base not matched to a gene. CDR3 length: 15 amino acids. Germline V gene sequence: CDR1 LGHNA, CDR2 YSLEER.

This clone was seen ten or more times. The J gene is TRBJ2-5, the V gene TRBV4-3; tentatively, D is TRBD2 (6 bases). V was pared by 6 bases and J by 7 bases, with 21 bases between. The length of the CDR3 is 15 residues. Germline V gene data show CDR1 as LGHNA and CDR2 as YSLEER. The CDR3 spells CASRHWRAEVWTQYF. CDR3 bases: TGCGCCAGCAGACACTGGAGGGCCGAGGTTTGGACCCAGTACTTC.

This clone was found a few times. Mismatch with germline at one junction end may stem from a read error. The chain joins TRBV27 to TRBJ2-7; perhaps TRBD1 as D (6 bases). Per the germline V gene, CDR1 is MNHEY and CDR2 is SMNVEV (reference sequence). This CDR3 has 13 amino acids. This CDR3 reads CASSLSGAYEHYF. CDR3 DNA sequence: TGTGCCAGCAGTTTATCGGGGGCTTACGAGCATTACTTC.